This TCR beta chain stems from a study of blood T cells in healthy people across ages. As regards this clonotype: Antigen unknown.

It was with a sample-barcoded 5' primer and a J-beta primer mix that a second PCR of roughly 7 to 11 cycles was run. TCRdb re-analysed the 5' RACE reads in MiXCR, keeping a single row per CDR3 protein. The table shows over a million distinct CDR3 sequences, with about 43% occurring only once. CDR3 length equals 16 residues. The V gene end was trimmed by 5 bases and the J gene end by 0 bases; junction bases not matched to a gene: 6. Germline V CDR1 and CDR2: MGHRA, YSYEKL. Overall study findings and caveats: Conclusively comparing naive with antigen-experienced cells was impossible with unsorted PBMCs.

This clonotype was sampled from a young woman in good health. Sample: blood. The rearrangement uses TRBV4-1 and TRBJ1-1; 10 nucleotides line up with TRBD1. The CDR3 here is CASSAGTGVMNTEAFF. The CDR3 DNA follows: TGCGCCAGCAGCGCTGGGACAGGGGTTATGAACACTGAAGCTTTCTTT.